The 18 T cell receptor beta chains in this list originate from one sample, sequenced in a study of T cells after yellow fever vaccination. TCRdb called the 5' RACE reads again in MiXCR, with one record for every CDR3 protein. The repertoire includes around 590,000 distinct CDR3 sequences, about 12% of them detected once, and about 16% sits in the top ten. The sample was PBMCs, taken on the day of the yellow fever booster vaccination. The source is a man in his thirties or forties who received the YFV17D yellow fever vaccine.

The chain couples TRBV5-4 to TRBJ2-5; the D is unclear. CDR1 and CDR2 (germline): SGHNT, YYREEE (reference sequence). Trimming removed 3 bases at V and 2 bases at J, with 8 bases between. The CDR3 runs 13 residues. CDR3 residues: CASSWKGQETQYF. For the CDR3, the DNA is TGTGCCAGCAGCTGGAAAGGGCAAGAGACCCAGTACTTC.

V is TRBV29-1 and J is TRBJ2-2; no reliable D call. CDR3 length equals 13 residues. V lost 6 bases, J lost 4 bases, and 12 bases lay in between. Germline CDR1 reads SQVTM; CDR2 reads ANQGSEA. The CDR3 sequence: CSVSPTVTGELFF. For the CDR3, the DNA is TGCAGCGTAAGTCCGACTGTCACCGGGGAGCTGTTTTTT.

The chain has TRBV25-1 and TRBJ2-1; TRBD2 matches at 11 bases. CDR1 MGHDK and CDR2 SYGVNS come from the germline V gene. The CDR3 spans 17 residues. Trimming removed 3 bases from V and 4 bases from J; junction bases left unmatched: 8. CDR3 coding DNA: TGTGCCAGCAGTGACCTCTCGGGACTAGCGGCTTACAATGAGCAGTTCTTC. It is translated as CASSDLSGLAAYNEQFF.

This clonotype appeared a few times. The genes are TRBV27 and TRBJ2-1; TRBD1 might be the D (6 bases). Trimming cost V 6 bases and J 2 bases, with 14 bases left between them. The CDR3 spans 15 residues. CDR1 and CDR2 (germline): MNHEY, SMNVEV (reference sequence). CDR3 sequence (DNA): TGTGCCAGCAGGGAACAGGGAGCCCCCTACAATGAGCAGTTCTTC. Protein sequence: CASREQGAPYNEQFF.

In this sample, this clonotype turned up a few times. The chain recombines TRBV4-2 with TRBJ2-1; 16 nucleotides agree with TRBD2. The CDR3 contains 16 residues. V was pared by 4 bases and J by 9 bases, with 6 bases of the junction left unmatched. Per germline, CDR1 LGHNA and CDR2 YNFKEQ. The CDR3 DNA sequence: TGTGCCAGCAGCCGGAGGGGACTAGCGGGAGGGGGTGAGCAGTTCTTC. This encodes CASSRRGLAGGGEQFF.

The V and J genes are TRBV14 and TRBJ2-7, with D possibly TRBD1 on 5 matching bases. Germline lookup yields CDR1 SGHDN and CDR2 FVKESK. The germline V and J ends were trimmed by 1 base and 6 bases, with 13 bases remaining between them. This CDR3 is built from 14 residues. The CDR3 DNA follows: TGTGCCAGCAGCCAAGGCGATTGGGGCGGCGAGCAGTACTTC. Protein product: CASSQGDWGGEQYF.

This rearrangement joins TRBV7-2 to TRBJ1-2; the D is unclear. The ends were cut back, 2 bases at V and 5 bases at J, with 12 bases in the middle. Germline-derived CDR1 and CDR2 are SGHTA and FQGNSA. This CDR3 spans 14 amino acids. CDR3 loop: CASSLPPTSYGYTF. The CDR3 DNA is TGTGCCAGCAGCTTACCTCCGACGTCGTATGGCTACACCTTC.

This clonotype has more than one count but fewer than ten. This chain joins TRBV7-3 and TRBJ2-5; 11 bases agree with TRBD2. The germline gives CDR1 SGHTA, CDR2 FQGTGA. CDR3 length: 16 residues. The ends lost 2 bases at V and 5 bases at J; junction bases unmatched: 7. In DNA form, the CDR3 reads TGTGCCAGCAGCTTACTAGCGGGAGGAAGAGGGGAGACCCAGTACTTC. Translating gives CASSLLAGGRGETQYF.

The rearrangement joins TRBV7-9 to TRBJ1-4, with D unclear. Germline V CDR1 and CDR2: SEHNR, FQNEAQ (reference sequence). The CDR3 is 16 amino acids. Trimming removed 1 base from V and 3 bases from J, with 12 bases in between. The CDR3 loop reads CASSLGRGIANEKLFF. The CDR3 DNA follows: TGTGCCAGCAGCTTAGGTCGAGGGATAGCTAATGAAAAACTGTTTTTT.

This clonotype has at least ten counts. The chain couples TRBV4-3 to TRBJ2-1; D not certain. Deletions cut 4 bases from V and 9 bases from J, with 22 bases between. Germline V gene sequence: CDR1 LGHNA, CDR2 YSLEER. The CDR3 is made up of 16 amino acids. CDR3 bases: TGCGCCAGCAGCCGCACAGAGTTTGGTGGGCGTTTTGAGCAGTTCTTC. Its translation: CASSRTEFGGRFEQFF.

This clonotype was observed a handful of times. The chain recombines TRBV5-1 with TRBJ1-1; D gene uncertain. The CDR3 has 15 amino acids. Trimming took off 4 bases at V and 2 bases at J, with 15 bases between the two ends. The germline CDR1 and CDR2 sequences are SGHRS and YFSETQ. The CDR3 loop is CASSPGGRTNTEAFF. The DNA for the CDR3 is TGCGCCAGCAGCCCGGGAGGGAGAACTAACACTGAAGCTTTCTTT.

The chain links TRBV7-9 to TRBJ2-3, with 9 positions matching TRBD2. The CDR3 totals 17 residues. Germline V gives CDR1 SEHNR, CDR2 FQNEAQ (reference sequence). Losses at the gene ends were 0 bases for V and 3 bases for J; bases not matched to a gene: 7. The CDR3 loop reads CASSLAGPSGMTDTQYF. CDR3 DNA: TGTGCCAGCAGCTTAGCTGGTCCTAGCGGGATGACAGATACGCAGTATTTT.

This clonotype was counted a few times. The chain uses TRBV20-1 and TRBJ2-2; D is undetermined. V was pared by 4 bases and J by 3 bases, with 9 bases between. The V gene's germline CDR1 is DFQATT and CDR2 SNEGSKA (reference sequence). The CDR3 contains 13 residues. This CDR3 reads CSANEPDTGELFF. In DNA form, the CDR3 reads TGCAGTGCTAACGAGCCCGACACCGGGGAGCTGTTTTTT.

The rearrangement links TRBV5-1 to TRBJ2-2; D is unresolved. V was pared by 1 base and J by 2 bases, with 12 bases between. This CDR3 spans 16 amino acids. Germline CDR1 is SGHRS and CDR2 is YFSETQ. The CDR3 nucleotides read TGCGCCAGCAGCTTGTCTAGTCAGGTTAACACCGGGGAGCTGTTTTTT. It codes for CASSLSSQVNTGELFF.

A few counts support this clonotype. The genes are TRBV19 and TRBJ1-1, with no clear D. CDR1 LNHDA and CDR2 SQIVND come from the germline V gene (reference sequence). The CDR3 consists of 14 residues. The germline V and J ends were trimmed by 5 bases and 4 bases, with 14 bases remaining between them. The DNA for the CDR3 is TGTGCCAGTAGTGCGTTCGAGGGTTCCACTGAAGCTTTCTTT. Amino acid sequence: CASSAFEGSTEAFF.

The CDR3 sequence: CASSLAVSGPYNEQFF. In DNA form, the CDR3 reads TGTGCCAGCAGCTTAGCGGTAAGCGGACCATACAATGAGCAGTTCTTC. The chain recombines TRBV7-9 with TRBJ2-1; possible D gene TRBD2, 5 bases. Germline CDR1 reads SEHNR; CDR2 reads FQNEAQ (reference sequence). This CDR3 has 16 amino acids. V dropped 0 bases and J dropped 4 bases, with 13 bases sitting between them.

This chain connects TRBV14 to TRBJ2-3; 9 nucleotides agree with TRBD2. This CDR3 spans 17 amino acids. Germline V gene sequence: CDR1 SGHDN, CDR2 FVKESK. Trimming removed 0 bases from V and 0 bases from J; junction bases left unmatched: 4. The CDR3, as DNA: TGTGCCAGCAGCCAAGAGCCTAGCGGGATTAGCACAGATACGCAGTATTTT. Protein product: CASSQEPSGISTDTQYF. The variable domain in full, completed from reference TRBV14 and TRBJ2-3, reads EAGVTQFPSHSVIEKGQTVTLRCDPISGHDNLYWYRRVMGKEIKFLLHFVKESKQDESGMPNNRFLAERTGGTYSTLKVQPAELEDSGVYFCASSQEPSGISTDTQYFGPGTRLTVL.

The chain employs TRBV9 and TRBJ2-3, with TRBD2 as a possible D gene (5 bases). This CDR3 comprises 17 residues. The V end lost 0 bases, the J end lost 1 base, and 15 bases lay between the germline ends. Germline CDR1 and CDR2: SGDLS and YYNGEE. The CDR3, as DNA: TGTGCCAGCAGCGTAGTAGCCCAAGGAGCGGGCACAGATACGCAGTATTTT. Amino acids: CASSVVAQGAGTDTQYF.